This TCR beta chain appears in the sequencing data of a study of blood T cell repertoires in COVID-19. Study at large: PBMCs, B-cell-depleted T cells, or T cells provided the cDNA or gDNA that made up the material.

The data were produced by immunoSEQ multiplex PCR, yet TCRdb's version contains in-frame clones alone and is incomplete. The sample shows fewer than 200,000 clones, roughly 85% of them seen only once. The CDR3 totals 12 residues. CDR1 and CDR2 from the germline V gene are SQVTM and ANQGSEA. V was clipped by 5 bases and J by 1 base, with 9 bases between them. The rearrangement uses TRBV29-1 and TRBJ2-7; D is ambiguous. Sequenced sample: peripheral blood. This TCR was recovered from a woman of 80 years or more with acute or convalescent COVID-19. In DNA, the CDR3 is TGCAGCGTTACAGAAGGTTCCTACGAGCAGTACTTC. This translates into CSVTEGSYEQYF.